What follows describes a single T cell receptor beta chain. This clonotype was observed a few times. Its antigen is not yet known. No qualities accompany the bases; no much larger clone lies one base away. The CDR3, cysteine through phenylalanine, is 14 amino acids long. Just the 42-base CDR3 DNA is kept, in frame starting at base 1. The trim is 3 bases for V and 1 base for J, with a gap of 9 bases between the germline ends. Looking up the germline V gene yields CDR1 KGHSH and CDR2 LQKENI. These reads were obtained on an Illumina NovaSeq 6000. cDNA libraries for TCRalpha and TCRbeta were prepared by 5'RACE using constant-segment primers, with sample barcodes and unique molecular identifiers added. Trizol reagent was used to extract RNA from every sample. Libraries were amplified in two PCR steps, with a second sample barcode and Illumina TruSeq adapters added in the second step. Sequencing of the libraries was done on an Illumina NovaSeq, producing 2 x 150 bp paired-end reads. In the source study's methods: Reads were demultiplexed and collapsed into UMI-guided consensus sequences with migec v1.2.7. Using mixcr v2.1.11, UMI consensuses were aligned to TRA and TRB V and J templates and then assembled into clonotypes. A clonotype was counted as expanded or contracted only when both edgeR and NoisET called the clonotype significant, with the noise models trained on biological replicates. For edgeR calls, a false discovery rate-adjusted p below 0.01 and a log2 fold-change threshold of 1 were applied. PCA with hierarchical clustering of max-normalized trajectories of the 1000 most abundant clonotypes was used as exploratory dynamics analysis. Each responding clone was given a CD4 or CD8 phenotype based on the CD4+ and CD8+ repertoires, which had been sequenced separately. In TCRdb, the public reads were trimmed at Q25 with fastp and aligned with MiXCR, with productive beta chains retained. A single entry per CDR3 protein holds the most common genes and DNA from its merged rows. TCRdb, not the authors, supplied the V and J calls. This sample is represented by roughly 550,000 distinct CDR3 sequences; around 21% of them were singletons. The top ten constitute around 13% of the sample.

These data originate in a study of T-cell memory formation after mild COVID-19 listed by TCRdb under 2021. For context, the study as a whole: TCR sequence clusters from the two donors were largely donor specific. Longitudinal TCRalpha and TCRbeta repertoire sequencing tracked T-cell clones expanding and contracting after mild COVID-19 in a couple of donors. Two young, previously healthy adult volunteers, one female and one male, were included in the cohort. Overall study outcomes, separate from this receptor: Balanced CD4/CD8 phenotypes were observed for clones contracting from day 15 to 85, whereas a bias towards CD4+ was observed for a second wave of clones expanding from day 15 to 37. The detection of some responding clones in pre-infection memory suggests that pre-existing cross-reactive memory T cells joined the SARS-CoV-2 response. Contracting CD4+ clones were located mainly in the CM and EM memory subsets, whereas CD8+ clones were found to be enriched in EMRA. The second-wave clones that peaked on day 37 were not confirmed to be SARS-CoV-2 specific. Only a couple of mild cases were covered in the study, and larger cohorts including severe cases with pre-infection samples were considered necessary.

PBMCs were isolated by Ficoll-Paque density gradient centrifugation. The receptor comes from an adult woman who had mild COVID-19 (a few samples of this study predate the infection). The sample titles of this study are shuffled in the database, so cell type and time point are left out; the donor was told from shared clones. Here the chain combines TRBV18 and TRBJ2-5; the best D guess is TRBD1, with 5 bases matching. The specimen sequenced was PBMCs or a T cell subset sorted from them (not recorded which). The CDR3 in this case is CASSPQGFQETQYF. At the DNA level, the sequence is TGTGCCAGCTCACCGCAGGGATTCCAAGAGACCCAGTACTTC. The full variable domain, completed from the reference TRBV18 and TRBJ2-5 proteins outside the CDR3, reads NAGVMQNPRHLVRRRGQEARLRCSPMKGHSHVYWYRQLPEEGLKFMVYLQKENIIDESGMPKERFSAEFPKEGPSILRIQQVVRGDSAAYFCASSPQGFQETQYFGPGTRLLVL.